This TCR beta chain was identified during a study of T cell responses to AZD1222 COVID-19 vaccine. Clones were sequenced by immunoSEQ multiplex PCR, and TCRdb holds only the in-frame ones, with some missing. The repertoire includes about 160,000 clones, approximately 88% of them detected once, and roughly 4% sits in the top ten. Trimming took 1 base from V and 3 from J; bases not matched to a gene: 3. CDR1 and CDR2 from the germline V gene are GTSNPN and SVGIG (reference sequence). The CDR3 runs 13 residues. The sequence was obtained from an adult who received the AZD1222 COVID-19 vaccine. Here the sequenced sample was peripheral blood, taken 28 days after the second AZD1222 dose. The gene calls are TRBV30 and TRBJ2-7; 7 bases are shared with TRBD1. The CDR3 here is CAWSEGQLYEQYF. As DNA, the CDR3 is TGTGCCTGGAGTGAGGGACAGCTCTACGAGCAGTACTTC. Looking up the rest from reference TRBV30 and TRBJ2-7 gives the full variable domain: SQTIHQWPATLVQPVGSPLSLECTVEGTSNPNLYWYRQAAGRGLQLLFYSVGIGQISSEVPQNLSASRPQDRQFILSSKKLLLSDSGFYLCAWSEGQLYEQYFGPGTRLTVT.